This T cell receptor (beta chain) was observed in a study of CXCR3-negative and CXCR3-positive naive CD8 T cells. At the level of the study: With about 1.5 +/- 0.3 million reads per library, the TRB reads numbered some 130 million in total. Study results and limitations: Freshly isolated PBMCs were used in most assays, given partial CXCR3 loss after freezing. CXCR3-expressing naive cells carried TRB CDR3s more hydrophobic than those of CXCR3-negative naive cells.

Naive CD8+ T cells showed CD45RO-CCR7+CD27+CD95-. CDR1 is MNHEY, CDR2 SVGAGI, per germline. CDR3 length equals 15 residues. All TRB cDNA libraries came from 5' RACE performed with UMI labels. TCRdb reprocessed the 5' RACE reads, with one entry per CDR3 protein and no DNA. The listing records approximately 100,000 distinct CDR3 sequences. Concerning this clonotype itself: The antigen is not known.

This clonotype was obtained from a human donor in good health. Some clones in this sample may be carry-over from other donors' samples. Specimen: naive CXCR3- CD8+ T cells from blood. Subset denoted: CD45RO-CCR7+CD27+CD95- naive CD8+ T cells lacking CXCR3 (TNR3-). This chain uses TRBV6-5 with TRBJ2-7; TCRdb returns TRBD1, unconfirmable since there is no DNA. The chain's CDR3 is CASSYSRTGYYEQYF.